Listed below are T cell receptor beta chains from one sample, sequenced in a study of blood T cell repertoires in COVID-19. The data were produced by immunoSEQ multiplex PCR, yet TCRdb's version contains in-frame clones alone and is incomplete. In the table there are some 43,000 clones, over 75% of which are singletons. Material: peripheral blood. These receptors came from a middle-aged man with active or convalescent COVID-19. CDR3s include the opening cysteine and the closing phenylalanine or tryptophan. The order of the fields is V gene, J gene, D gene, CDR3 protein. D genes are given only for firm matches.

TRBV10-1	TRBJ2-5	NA	CASSESLQETQYF
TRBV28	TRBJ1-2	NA	CASRGEARYGYTF
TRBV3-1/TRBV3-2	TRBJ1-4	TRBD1	CASSQGGQGNEKLFF
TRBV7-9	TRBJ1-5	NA	CASSLVGSPNQPQHF
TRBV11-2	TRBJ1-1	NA	CASSTAYGDSVRTEAFF
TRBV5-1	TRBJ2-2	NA	CASSTDRSLPGELFF
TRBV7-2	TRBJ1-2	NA	CASSLTREKVEGYTF
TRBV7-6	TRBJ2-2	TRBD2	CASSPYGGMNTGELFF
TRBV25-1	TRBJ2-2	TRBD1	CASRGTGVTGELFF
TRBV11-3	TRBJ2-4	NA	CASSSPHRDDIQYF
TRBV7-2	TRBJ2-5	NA	CASSPRQEGGETQYF
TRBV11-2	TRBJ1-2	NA	CASSLGGGNYGYTF
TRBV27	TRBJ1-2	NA	CASSLSPFTRGGYTF
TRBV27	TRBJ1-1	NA	CASSSSLGDTEAFF
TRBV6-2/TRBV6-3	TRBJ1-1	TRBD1	CASSYSRVGQGAGTEAFF
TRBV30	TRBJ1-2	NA	CAWSVGQGYGYTF
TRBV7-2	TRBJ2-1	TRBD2	CASSWTSGIGDEQFF